A single sample gave rise to the 2 T cell receptor beta chains below, sequenced in a study of Graves' ophthalmopathy and Graves' hyperthyroidism. The study amplified TCR beta CDR3 regions using RNA transcripts. The first round was an RT-PCR with HTBI primers, and the second round was a multiplex PCR. TCRdb ran MiXCR on the multiplex PCR reads and lists one entry per CDR3 protein. The table has hundreds of thousands of distinct CDR3 sequences, 35% to 50% seen once. The sample taken for sequencing was peripheral blood. These receptors were taken from an adult man with Graves' ophthalmopathy.

The chain couples TRBV25-1 to TRBJ2-7; 8 bases are shared with TRBD1. This CDR3 region has 14 residues. Germline V lookup: CDR1 MGHDK, CDR2 SYGVNS. V lost 7 bases, J lost 2 bases, and 7 bases stayed unmatched. For the CDR3, the DNA is TGTGCCAGCATTGACAGGGGTCTAACCTACGAGCAGTACTTC. Its translation: CASIDRGLTYEQYF.

The chain uses TRBV20-1 and TRBJ2-7, with D maybe TRBD1 (6 bases). The germline V gene encodes CDR1 DFQATT and CDR2 SNEGSKA (reference sequence). This CDR3 has 12 residues. V was pared by 3 bases and J by 10 bases, with 16 bases between. Here the CDR3 reads CSARRLLGAQYF. The DNA for the CDR3 is TGCAGTGCTAGGCGCCTTTTGGGGGCCCAGTACTTC.